The clone carrying this TCR beta chain was found a few times. The antigen remains undetermined. This specimen belongs to a study of CD8 T cells in Susac syndrome. Broader study findings: The number of individuals included in the study's TCR sequencing and HLA analysis was acknowledged as relatively small.

The T cells that were sequenced for TCR beta were CD8+ and CD4+ cells from blood. CD8+ and CD4+ T cells were negatively isolated; TEMRA cells were FACS-enriched. The CDR3 is 12 residues long. V gave up 8 bases and J gave up 2 bases, with 8 bases separating them. Germline V gene lookup returns CDR1 KGHSH and CDR2 LQKENI. Random hexamers were used to reverse transcribe about 0.45 to 1 ug of RNA. TCR beta CDR3 was amplified by immunoSEQ multiplex PCR. This amplification extended across 54 Vbeta and 13 Jbeta segments. In TCRdb, the immunoSEQ multiplex PCR reads were re-called with MiXCR into one record per CDR3 protein. This repertoire shows around 180,000 distinct CDR3 sequences, 90% to 97% found once; its top ten account for under 0.095%.

This chain links TRBV18 with TRBJ2-3; D is ambiguous. This receptor was obtained from a human donor with multiple sclerosis. Sample: CD4+ T cells from PBMCs. CDR3 sequence: CASSPTTDTQYF. The DNA of the CDR3 is TGTGCCAGCAGCCCTACCACAGATACGCAGTATTTT. The whole variable domain, filled in from reference TRBV18 and TRBJ2-3, reads NAGVMQNPRHLVRRRGQEARLRCSPMKGHSHVYWYRQLPEEGLKFMVYLQKENIIDESGMPKERFSAEFPKEGPSILRIQQVVRGDSAAYFCASSPTTDTQYFGPGTRLTVL.